This section outlines one T cell receptor beta chain sequence together with its context. The record originates from a study of blood T cell repertoires in COVID-19. For the study at large: From the United States, Italy and Spain came samples of acute and convalescent COVID-19.

This CDR3 comprises 15 residues. V lost 1 base, J lost 8 bases, and 14 bases lay in between. Germline V gene sequence: CDR1 LNHDA, CDR2 SQIVND (reference sequence). Which cohort a participant joined came from the clinical history participants gave. Recovered Cohort 3 donors showed two negative PCRs, clearance, or symptom resolution. How the authors handled the data: The authors estimated nucleated cell counts from reference gene primer amplification. TCRdb's table, derived via immunoSEQ multiplex PCR, lists solely in-frame clones and lacks some. Clone size and V and J calls were adopted from that table, with D and trimming inferred from the DNA. The table lists about 200,000 clones, 89% of them singletons, with roughly 8.1% in the top ten.

Sequencing was performed on PBMCs or T cells enriched from blood (not recorded which). The genes are TRBV19 and TRBJ1-4; no firm D call. The sequence came from a woman aged 18-29 years who had recovered from COVID-19. CDR3 protein: CASSIGRVSFEKLFF. CDR3 coding DNA: TGTGCCAGTAGTATAGGCCGGGTCTCTTTCGAAAAACTGTTTTTT.